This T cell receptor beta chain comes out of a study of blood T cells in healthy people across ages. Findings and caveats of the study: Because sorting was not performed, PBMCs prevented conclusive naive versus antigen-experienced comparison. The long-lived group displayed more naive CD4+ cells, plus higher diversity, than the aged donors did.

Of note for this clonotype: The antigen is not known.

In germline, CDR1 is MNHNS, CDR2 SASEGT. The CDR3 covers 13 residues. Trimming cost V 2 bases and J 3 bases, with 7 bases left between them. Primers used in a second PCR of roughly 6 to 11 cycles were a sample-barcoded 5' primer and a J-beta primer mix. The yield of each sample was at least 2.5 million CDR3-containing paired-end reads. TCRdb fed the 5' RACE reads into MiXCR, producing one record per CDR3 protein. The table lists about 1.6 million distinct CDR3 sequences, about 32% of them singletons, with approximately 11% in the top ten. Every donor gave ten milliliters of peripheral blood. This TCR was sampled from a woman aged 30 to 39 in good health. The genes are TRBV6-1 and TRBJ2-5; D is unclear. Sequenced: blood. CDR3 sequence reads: CASSEILEETQYF. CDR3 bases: TGTGCCAGCAGTGAAATTTTAGAAGAGACCCAGTACTTC.